Sequencing of this TCR beta chain was carried out in a study of blood T cell repertoires in COVID-19. Study-level information: Acute-phase and convalescent COVID-19 samples originated in the United States, Italy and Spain. Sample material is recorded as cDNA or gDNA derived from T cells, B-cell-depleted T cells, or PBMCs.

Original processing notes: Using reference gene primer amplification, nucleated cell counts were estimated. Generated by immunoSEQ multiplex PCR, the TCRdb table keeps only in-frame clones and is missing some. V and J calls and clone size are given by that table; D and trimming were obtained from the DNA. The sample lists about 41,000 clones; 81% were seen once. Trimming took 8 bases from V and 4 from J; bases not matched to a gene: 10. The CDR3 consists of 15 residues. Germline V lookup: CDR1 SEHNR, CDR2 FQNEAQ (reference sequence). Source material: peripheral blood. The chain couples TRBV7-9 to TRBJ2-1, with TRBD1 matching over 8 bases. This clonotype was obtained from a middle-aged man with active or convalescent COVID-19. This chain's CDR3 is CASLATGGIYNEQFF. CDR3 in DNA: TGTGCCAGCTTGGCAACAGGGGGAATTTACAATGAGCAGTTCTTC.